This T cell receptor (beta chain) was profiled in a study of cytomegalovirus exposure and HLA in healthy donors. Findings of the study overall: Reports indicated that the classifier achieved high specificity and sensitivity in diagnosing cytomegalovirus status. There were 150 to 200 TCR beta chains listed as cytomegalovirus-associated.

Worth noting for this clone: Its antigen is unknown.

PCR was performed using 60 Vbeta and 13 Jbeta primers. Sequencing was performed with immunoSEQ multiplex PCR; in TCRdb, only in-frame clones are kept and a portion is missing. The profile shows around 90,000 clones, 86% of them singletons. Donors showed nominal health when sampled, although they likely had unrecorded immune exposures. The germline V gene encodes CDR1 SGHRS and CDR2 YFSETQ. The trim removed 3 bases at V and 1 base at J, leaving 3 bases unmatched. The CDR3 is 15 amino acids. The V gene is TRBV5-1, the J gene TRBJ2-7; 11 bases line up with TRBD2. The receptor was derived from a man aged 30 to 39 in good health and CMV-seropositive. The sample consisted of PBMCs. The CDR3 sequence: CASSYRLAGSYEQYF. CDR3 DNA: TGCGCCAGCAGCTACCGACTAGCGGGGTCCTACGAGCAGTACTTC.